Below, 27 T cell receptor beta chains from the same sample are listed, as sequenced in a study of early T cells in non-severe SARS-CoV-2 infection. TCRdb processed the 5' RACE reads anew with MiXCR; each CDR3 protein has one entry. The data contain roughly 80,000 distinct CDR3 sequences, less than 20% of them singletons. The sample comprised whole blood. The receptor source for this set is an adult who was a healthcare worker with PCR-confirmed SARS-CoV-2 infection or an uninfected control (not recorded which).

There are a few counts of this clonotype. The chain has TRBV11-2 and TRBJ1-2; TRBD1 aligns across 7 bases. Germline CDR1 reads SGHAT; CDR2 reads FQNNGV. The ends lost 4 bases at V and 4 bases at J; junction bases unmatched: 12. This CDR3 comprises 16 residues. The CDR3 DNA is TGTGCCAGCAGCTCCTCGAGAGGGGGCTTAATCTATGGCTACACCTTC. Translation gives CASSSSRGGLIYGYTF.

The V and J genes are TRBV29-1 and TRBJ2-1; D gene ambiguous. The CDR3 runs to 16 residues. Between the trimmed V and J ends, which lost 0 bases and 2 bases, there was a span of 14 bases. Germline loops: CDR1 SQVTM, CDR2 ANQGSEA. In DNA form, the CDR3 reads TGCAGCGTTGAAGATCCGACTCGGAAGACCTACAATGAGCAGTTCTTC. Encoded protein: CSVEDPTRKTYNEQFF.

The chain joins TRBV11-2 to TRBJ1-2; D perhaps matches TRBD1 (6 bases). The CDR3 runs to 13 residues. Trimming pared 6 bases from V and 4 bases from J, leaving 12 bases between. Germline loops: CDR1 SGHAT, CDR2 FQNNGV. This CDR3 reads CASSNTGTYGYTF. In nucleotides, the CDR3 is TGTGCCAGCAGTAATACAGGGACCTATGGCTACACCTTC. The full variable domain, in which reference TRBV11-2 and TRBJ1-2 provide the parts outside the CDR3, is EAGVAQSPRYKIIEKRQSVAFWCNPISGHATLYWYQQILGQGPKLLIQFQNNGVVDDSQLPKDRFSAERLKGVDSTLKIQPAKLEDSAVYLCASSNTGTYGYTFGSGTRLTVV.

The chain joins TRBV9 to TRBJ1-2, with TRBD1 matching 7 bases. Germline CDR1 is SGDLS and CDR2 is YYNGEE. The CDR3 extends over 15 amino acids. After removal of 4 bases from V and 4 bases from J, the junction contained 10 bases not matched to a gene. CDR3 loop: CASSPNTGVGYGYTF. CDR3 sequence (DNA): TGTGCCAGCAGCCCTAACACAGGGGTCGGCTATGGCTACACCTTC.

This clonotype has a handful of counts. V usage is TRBV28 and J usage is TRBJ2-7, with TRBD1 as a possible D gene (5 bases). Germline V gene lookup returns CDR1 MDHEN and CDR2 SYDVKM. The CDR3 length is 15 residues. With 3 bases removed from V and 4 bases from J, the gap between germline ends came to 16 bases. The CDR3 protein is CASSLPTQRGYEQYF. In nucleotides, the CDR3 is TGTGCCAGCAGTTTGCCTACTCAAAGGGGATACGAGCAGTACTTC.

This clonotype was counted between two and nine times. This chain connects TRBV18 to TRBJ2-1; perhaps TRBD1 as D (5 bases). V was clipped by 3 bases and J by 4 bases, with 10 bases between them. This CDR3 is built from 14 residues. Germline CDR1 is KGHSH and CDR2 is LQKENI. CDR3 protein: CASSPTDLYNEQFF. Written as DNA, the CDR3 is TGTGCCAGCTCACCGACAGACCTTTACAATGAGCAGTTCTTC.

This clonotype was counted many times. V usage is TRBV6-5 and J usage is TRBJ2-1; 7 positions match TRBD1. V trimming: 6 bases; J trimming: 2 bases; junction bases outside the gene matches: 7. Germline V gene data show CDR1 as MNHEY and CDR2 as SVGAGI. The CDR3 is 15 residues long. CDR3 protein: CASRFAGTAYNEQFF. As DNA, the CDR3 is TGTGCCAGCAGATTTGCCGGGACAGCCTACAATGAGCAGTTCTTC.

The sample holds a few counts of this clonotype. This chain uses TRBV5-4 with TRBJ2-7; D call uncertain. Germline-derived CDR1 and CDR2 are SGHNT and YYREEE (reference sequence). This CDR3 is built from 14 residues. Trimming took off 1 base at V and 3 bases at J, with 11 bases between the two ends. CDR3 sequence: CASSLNPTVYEQYF. CDR3 bases: TGTGCCAGCAGCTTGAATCCTACCGTCTACGAGCAGTACTTC.

This chain joins TRBV3-1 and TRBJ2-1, with D perhaps matching TRBD2 (5 bases). The CDR3 runs to 13 residues. V was shortened by 1 base and J by 6 bases, with 7 bases between the two germline ends. Germline CDR1 and CDR2: LGHDT and YNNKEL (reference sequence). The CDR3 spells CASSQGGSNEQFF. The DNA of the CDR3 is TGTGCCAGCAGCCAAGGTGGGAGCAATGAGCAGTTCTTC.

The chain is built from TRBV12-3 or TRBV12-4 and TRBJ2-5; D is undetermined. The germline V and J ends were trimmed by 4 bases and 4 bases, with 13 bases remaining between them. This CDR3 spans 14 amino acids. This CDR3 reads CASSSSGPGETQYF. The DNA for the CDR3 is TGTGCCAGCAGTTCCTCGGGCCCGGGAGAGACCCAGTACTTC.

The table lists this clonotype with a few counts. V and J are TRBV5-4 and TRBJ2-7, with TRBD1 identical over 8 bases. The trim removed 4 bases at V and 6 bases at J, leaving 3 bases unmatched. The CDR3 totals 12 residues. Germline loops: CDR1 SGHNT, CDR2 YYREEE (reference sequence). CDR3 in amino acids: CASSRDRGEQYF. The CDR3 coding sequence is TGTGCCAGCAGCCGAGACAGGGGCGAGCAGTACTTC.

The chain joins TRBV7-3 to TRBJ2-3; tentatively, D is TRBD1 (6 bases). CDR3 length: 15 residues. V shed 2 bases and J shed 4 bases, with 13 bases lying between them. Per germline, CDR1 SGHTA and CDR2 FQGTGA. CDR3 loop: CASSLGHRVADTQYF. In DNA form, the CDR3 reads TGTGCCAGCAGCTTAGGGCACAGGGTGGCAGATACGCAGTATTTT. Variable domain in full (rest from reference TRBV7-3 and TRBJ2-3): GAGVSQTPSNKVTEKGKYVELRCDPISGHTALYWYRQSLGQGPEFLIYFQGTGAADDSGLPNDRFFAVRPEGSVSTLKIQRTERGDSAVYLCASSLGHRVADTQYFGPGTRLTVL.

This CDR3 reads CSALGDRINSPLHF. For the CDR3, the DNA is TGCAGTGCTCTAGGAGACAGGATTAATTCACCCCTCCACTTT. V gene TRBV20-1 combines with J gene TRBJ1-6; TRBD1 is a possible D gene (6 bases). V dropped 5 bases and J dropped 6 bases, with 14 bases sitting between them. Germline V gene lookup returns CDR1 DFQATT and CDR2 SNEGSKA (reference sequence). The CDR3 extends over 14 amino acids.

The chain recombines TRBV5-1 with TRBJ2-1; D gene unclear. There are 15 residues in the CDR3. Germline CDR1 and CDR2: SGHRS and YFSETQ. With 0 bases removed from V and 4 bases from J, the gap between germline ends came to 11 bases. The CDR3 nucleotides are TGCGCCAGCAGCTTGGGGCTAGTGATTTACAATGAGCAGTTCTTC. Translated: CASSLGLVIYNEQFF. Supplemented by reference TRBV5-1 and TRBJ2-1, the full variable domain reads KAGVTQTPRYLIKTRGQQVTLSCSPISGHRSVSWYQQTPGQGLQFLFEYFSETQRNKGNFPGRFSGRQFSNSRSEMNVSTLELGDSALYLCASSLGLVIYNEQFFGPGTRLTVL.

This clonotype was detected a few times. The chain recombines TRBV11-2 with TRBJ2-1, with 8 bases identical to TRBD2. Trimming took 5 bases from V and 2 from J; bases not matched to a gene: 5. The CDR3 loop spans 15 amino acids. The germline V gene encodes CDR1 SGHAT and CDR2 FQNNGV. CDR3 amino acids: CASSPLSGAYNEQFF. The CDR3 region has the DNA TGTGCCAGCAGCCCCCTTAGCGGGGCCTACAATGAGCAGTTCTTC.

This clonotype was observed a few times. V is TRBV7-3 and J is TRBJ1-1, with 9 bases identical to TRBD1. Trimming cost V 1 base and J 5 bases; bases outside gene matches: 2. This CDR3 contains 14 residues. The germline V gene encodes CDR1 SGHTA and CDR2 FQGTGA. CDR3 amino acids: CASSLIQGATEAFF. CDR3 sequence (DNA): TGTGCCAGCAGCTTAATACAGGGGGCAACTGAAGCTTTCTTT.

This clonotype was picked up a small number of times. The conserved closing phenylalanine or tryptophan is absent in this CDR3, likely reflecting a read error. The genes are TRBV7-9 and TRBJ2-1; D perhaps matches TRBD2 (6 bases). This CDR3 has 13 residues. V shed 4 bases and J shed 6 bases, with 10 bases lying between them. Germline-derived CDR1 and CDR2 are SEHNR and FQNEAQ (reference sequence). CDR3 protein: CASSYDGGNEQFL. The CDR3, as DNA: TGTGCCAGCAGCTACGACGGGGGCAATGAGCAGTTCCTC.

The chain joins TRBV5-1 to TRBJ2-7, with D unresolved. Trimming stripped 6 bases from V and 5 bases from J, with 15 bases between. The CDR3 loop spans 13 amino acids. In germline, CDR1 is SGHRS, CDR2 YFSETQ. CDR3 residues: CASNSPTWDEQYF. DNA for the CDR3: TGCGCCAGCAACTCTCCCACCTGGGACGAGCAGTACTTC.

The chain links TRBV5-1 to TRBJ2-7; D is uncertain. From germline, CDR1 is SGHRS and CDR2 YFSETQ. V shed 3 bases and J shed 5 bases, with 12 bases lying between them. The CDR3 has 13 residues. CDR3 protein: CASSSSPVDEQYF. In DNA, the CDR3 is TGCGCCAGCAGCTCCTCCCCGGTTGACGAGCAGTACTTC.

The V call is TRBV6-4, the J call TRBJ2-2; no definite D call. The germline V and J ends were trimmed by 0 bases and 4 bases, with 3 bases remaining between them. CDR1 and CDR2 from the germline V gene are MRHNA and SNTAGT. The CDR3 loop spans 13 amino acids. Written as DNA, the CDR3 is TGTGCCAGCAGTGACTCTAGCACCGGGGAGCTGTTTTTT. Translation gives CASSDSSTGELFF.

This clonotype was observed many times. V usage is TRBV20-1 and J usage is TRBJ2-7; unclear D gene. The CDR3 contains 11 residues. Germline V gene lookup returns CDR1 DFQATT and CDR2 SNEGSKA (reference sequence). Trimming removed 0 bases from V and 3 bases from J, with 3 bases in between. CDR3 region: CSARDDYEQYF. The CDR3 DNA is TGCAGTGCTAGAGACGACTACGAGCAGTACTTC.

The genes are TRBV2 and TRBJ1-6, with 7 bases lining up with TRBD1. There are 15 residues in the CDR3. From germline, CDR1 is SNHLY and CDR2 FYNNEI. With 7 bases clipped from V and 7 bases from J, the junction kept 10 bases outside the gene matches. The CDR3 here is CASTRQGISNSPLHF. CDR3 nucleotides: TGTGCCAGCACCAGACAGGGTATAAGCAATTCACCCCTCCACTTT.

There are a few counts of this clonotype. The CDR3 reads CASSYSAPLGGYTF. DNA for the CDR3: TGTGCCAGCAGTTACTCGGCTCCCCTTGGGGGCTACACCTTC. The chain has TRBV6-5 and TRBJ1-2; D gene ambiguous. From germline, CDR1 is MNHEY and CDR2 SVGAGI. V was clipped by 0 bases and J by 8 bases, with 13 bases between them. The CDR3 totals 14 residues.

This clonotype was detected many times. CDR3 in amino acids: CSATSGGGYTF. CDR3 sequence (DNA): TGCAGCGCTACGTCCGGGGGAGGCTACACCTTC. This chain joins TRBV29-1 and TRBJ1-2, with a possible D match to TRBD1 (5 bases). Between the trimmed V and J ends, which lost 7 bases and 8 bases, there was a span of 14 bases. CDR3 length: 11 amino acids. CDR1 is SQVTM, CDR2 ANQGSEA, per germline.

This clonotype appeared a few times. The chain recombines TRBV5-4 with TRBJ1-2, with D tentatively TRBD1 (6 bases). This CDR3 is built from 12 residues. Deletions cut 4 bases from V and 8 bases from J, with 12 bases between. Germline CDR1 SGHNT, CDR2 YYREEE (reference sequence). The CDR3 DNA sequence: TGTGCCAGCAGCCAGGACAGTAGAGGCTACACCTTC. This codes for CASSQDSRGYTF. The full variable domain, rest sourced from reference TRBV5-4 and TRBJ1-2, is ETGVTQSPTHLIKTRGQQVTLRCSSQSGHNTVSWYQQALGQGPQFIFQYYREEENGRGNFPPRFSGLQFPNYSSELNVNALELDDSALYLCASSQDSRGYTFGSGTRLTVV.

This clonotype was found once. V gene TRBV14 combines with J gene TRBJ2-7, with D perhaps matching TRBD1 (5 bases). V lost 1 base to trimming and J lost 6 bases, with 16 bases between them. Looked up from germline, CDR1 is SGHDN and CDR2 is FVKESK. The CDR3 is 15 residues long. CDR3 residues: CASSQGWQGITEQYF. The CDR3 DNA is TGTGCCAGCAGCCAAGGGTGGCAGGGTATAACCGAGCAGTACTTC.

The chain joins TRBV28 to TRBJ1-2; tentative D call: TRBD1 (6 bases). V was trimmed by 7 bases and J by 1 base, leaving 13 bases between them. CDR1 is MDHEN, CDR2 SYDVKM, per germline. This CDR3 comprises 14 residues. The CDR3 DNA reads as TGTGCCAGCACATACAGGGAACTTAACTATGGCTACACCTTC. Translated, it gives CASTYRELNYGYTF.